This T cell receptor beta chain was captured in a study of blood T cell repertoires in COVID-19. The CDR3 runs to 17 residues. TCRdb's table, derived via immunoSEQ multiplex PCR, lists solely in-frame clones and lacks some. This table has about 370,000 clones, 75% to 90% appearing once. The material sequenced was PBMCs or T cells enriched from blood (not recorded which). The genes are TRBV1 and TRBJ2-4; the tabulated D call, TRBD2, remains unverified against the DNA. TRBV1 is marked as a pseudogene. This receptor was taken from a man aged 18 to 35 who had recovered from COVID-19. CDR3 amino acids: CTSSQGLAGSGKNIQYF. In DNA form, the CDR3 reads TGCACCAGCAGCCAAGGCCTAGCGGGGTCTGGCAAAAACATTCAGTACTTC.